The 32 T cell receptor beta chains given below trace back to one sample, sequenced in a study of blood T cell repertoires in COVID-19. Clones were read by immunoSEQ multiplex PCR, and TCRdb kept only the in-frame ones, dropping some. The sample has a few hundred thousand clones, roughly nine tenths seen once. Sequencing was performed on PBMCs or T cells enriched from blood (not recorded which). All receptors derive from a woman aged 45 to 65 in a cohort exposed to, infected with or recovered from COVID-19 (not recorded which).

V and J are TRBV28 and TRBJ1-2; maybe TRBD1 (5 bases). The V end lost 4 bases, the J end lost 7 bases, and 10 bases lay between the germline ends. This CDR3 contains 12 residues. Germline V gene data show CDR1 as MDHEN and CDR2 as SYDVKM. Here the CDR3 DNA reads TGTGCCAGCAGTTGGGGGGGTACTGGCTACACCTTC. The encoded protein is CASSWGGTGYTF.

This clone has just a few counts. The chain uses TRBV4-1 and TRBJ1-1; TRBD1 matches 9 bases. Germline assignment: CDR1 MGHRA and CDR2 YSYEKL. Unmatched junction bases numbered 5, after V lost 1 base and J lost 2 bases. This CDR3 comprises 16 residues. This CDR3 is CASSQGTGEKNTEAFF. CDR3 nucleotide sequence: TGCGCCAGCAGCCAAGGGACAGGGGAGAAAAACACTGAAGCTTTCTTT.

V gene TRBV27 combines with J gene TRBJ1-2; D gene uncertain. Deletions cut 1 base from V and 4 bases from J, with 10 bases between. Germline loops: CDR1 MNHEY, CDR2 SMNVEV (reference sequence). This CDR3 spans 14 amino acids. CDR3 sequence: CASSLFRGGYGYTF. CDR3 DNA: TGTGCCAGCAGTTTATTCCGGGGAGGCTATGGCTACACCTTC.

In nucleotides, the CDR3 is TGTGCCTGGAGCCCTAACCTCCTCCACCACTATGGCTACACCTTC. Protein product: CAWSPNLLHHYGYTF. The chain joins TRBV30 to TRBJ1-2; no reliable D call. Germline V gene data show CDR1 as GTSNPN and CDR2 as SVGIG (reference sequence). The CDR3 is 15 amino acids. Trimming stripped 3 bases from V and 3 bases from J, with 17 bases between.

The chain recombines TRBV19 with TRBJ1-2; D may be TRBD1 (5 bases). This CDR3 has 13 amino acids. V was pared by 6 bases and J by 6 bases, with 14 bases between. The germline V gene encodes CDR1 LNHDA and CDR2 SQIVND (reference sequence). This CDR3 reads CASSVVAGNGYTF. CDR3 DNA: TGTGCCAGTAGCGTAGTGGCAGGGAATGGCTACACCTTC.

The chain joins TRBV10-3 to TRBJ2-7, with TRBD1 matching over 7 bases. Per germline, CDR1 ENHRY and CDR2 SYGVKD. There are 14 residues in the CDR3. The junction had 6 bases not matched to a gene; V was cut back by 6 bases and J by 1 base. The CDR3 reads CAISHLTGSYEQYF. CDR3 bases: TGTGCCATCAGCCACCTGACAGGGTCCTACGAGCAGTACTTC.

The chain employs TRBV28 and TRBJ1-4; TRBD1 matches at 8 bases. CDR3 length: 17 residues. With V trimmed by 8 bases and J by 6 bases, 17 bases remained unmatched. From germline, CDR1 is MDHEN and CDR2 SYDVKM. Here the CDR3 DNA reads TGTGCCAGCGAGGGGACAGGCCGTAAACAAACCCATGAAAAACTGTTTTTT. This encodes CASEGTGRKQTHEKLFF.

The chain links TRBV5-4 to TRBJ1-6; 8 nucleotides match TRBD1. The CDR3 length is 14 residues. V shed 4 bases, J shed 16 bases, and the junction held 13 bases outside the gene matches. CDR1 is SGHNT and CDR2 is YYREEE in the germline V gene (reference sequence). CDR3 region: CASSLGQGGSVLHF. The DNA of the CDR3 is TGTGCCAGCAGCCTCGGACAGGGTGGAAGTGTTCTCCACTTT.

This sequence joins TRBV5-4 and TRBJ1-4; D uncertain. V lost 4 bases, J lost 3 bases, and 13 bases lay in between. The CDR3 runs 15 residues. Per the germline V gene, CDR1 is SGHNT and CDR2 is YYREEE (reference sequence). The CDR3 is CASSRGEKANEKLFF. For the CDR3, the DNA is TGTGCCAGCAGCCGCGGGGAAAAGGCTAATGAAAAACTGTTTTTT. The variable domain in full, completed from reference TRBV5-4 and TRBJ1-4, reads ETGVTQSPTHLIKTRGQQVTLRCSSQSGHNTVSWYQQALGQGPQFIFQYYREEENGRGNFPPRFSGLQFPNYSSELNVNALELDDSALYLCASSRGEKANEKLFFGSGTQLSVL.

The gene calls are TRBV2 and TRBJ1-2; perhaps TRBD1 as D (5 bases). Between the trimmed V and J ends, which lost 5 bases and 1 base, there was a span of 11 bases. From germline, CDR1 is SNHLY and CDR2 FYNNEI. The CDR3 runs to 14 residues. CDR3 nucleotides: TGTGCCAGCAGTCAAAACAGGATTAACTATGGCTACACCTTC. Amino acids: CASSQNRINYGYTF.

The rearrangement links TRBV6-1 to TRBJ1-3; 9 nucleotides match TRBD1. This CDR3 has 15 residues. Germline V gene lookup returns CDR1 MNHNS and CDR2 SASEGT. V shed 3 bases, J shed 3 bases, and the junction held 3 bases outside the gene matches. The DNA for the CDR3 is TGTGCCAGCAGTGAGGGGACAGGGAATGGAAACACCATATATTTT. It encodes CASSEGTGNGNTIYF.

The V call is TRBV7-9, the J call TRBJ2-2, with 9 bases that match TRBD1. V was clipped by 7 bases and J by 5 bases; unmatched bases: 8. Germline V gene sequence: CDR1 SEHNR, CDR2 FQNEAQ (reference sequence). This CDR3 contains 15 residues. The DNA for the CDR3 is TGTGCCAGCACAGGGGGACAGGGAAAAACCGGGGAGCTGTTTTTT. As protein: CASTGGQGKTGELFF.

This sequence joins TRBV27 and TRBJ1-5; D is unresolved. V was shortened by 2 bases and J by 0 bases, with 8 bases between the two germline ends. The CDR3 is 15 residues long. Per germline, CDR1 MNHEY and CDR2 SMNVEV (reference sequence). The chain's CDR3 is CASSLIRGSNQPQHF. For the CDR3, the DNA is TGTGCCAGCAGTTTAATTCGGGGTAGCAATCAGCCCCAGCATTTT.

The chain couples TRBV30 to TRBJ1-6; 8 bases fit TRBD1. Germline loops: CDR1 GTSNPN, CDR2 SVGIG (reference sequence). CDR3 length: 14 residues. The V gene end was trimmed by 2 bases and the J gene end by 9 bases; junction bases not matched to a gene: 6. The CDR3 region has the DNA TGTGCCTGGAGTTACAGGGGGTCAGGTTCACCCCTCCACTTT. It encodes CAWSYRGSGSPLHF.

This clone was seen many times. This chain joins TRBV5-1 and TRBJ2-1; 8 nucleotides agree with TRBD1. Per germline, CDR1 SGHRS and CDR2 YFSETQ. This CDR3 region has 17 residues. With V trimmed by 0 bases and J by 6 bases, 11 bases remained unmatched. The CDR3 is CASSLGIDRGGFNEQFF. The CDR3 nucleotides are TGCGCCAGCAGCTTGGGTATCGACAGGGGCGGTTTCAATGAGCAGTTCTTC.

This rearrangement joins TRBV11-2 to TRBJ1-3; maybe TRBD1 (5 bases). The V gene lost 4 bases and the J gene lost 1 base, with 5 bases spanning the gap. The CDR3 runs 13 residues. Germline V lookup: CDR1 SGHAT, CDR2 FQNNGV. The CDR3 DNA is TGTGCCAGCAGCTCAGGGTCTGGAAACACCATATATTTT. Translating it yields CASSSGSGNTIYF.

This chain joins TRBV27 and TRBJ1-1; maybe TRBD1 (6 bases). The germline V gene encodes CDR1 MNHEY and CDR2 SMNVEV (reference sequence). Trimming took 7 bases from V and 7 from J, leaving 16 bases between them. The CDR3 is 13 residues long. The CDR3, as DNA: TGTGCCAGCACCATGGGGGGGGCAAGTGAAGCTTTCTTT. It yields the protein CASTMGGASEAFF.

This clone was detected once. The chain is built from TRBV28 and TRBJ2-7; the match to TRBD1 covers 9 bases. V was pared by 8 bases and J by 4 bases, with 12 bases of the junction left unmatched. CDR3 length: 15 amino acids. Germline values: CDR1 MDHEN, CDR2 SYDVKM. The CDR3 sequence: CASSPGGQGVYEQYF. The DNA for the CDR3 is TGTGCCAGCTCCCCAGGGGGACAGGGCGTTTACGAGCAGTACTTC.

This chain joins TRBV10-2 and TRBJ1-1; TRBD1 is a possible D gene (5 bases). Trimming left V 6 bases short and J 2 bases short, with 13 bases between. Per the germline V gene, CDR1 is WSHSY and CDR2 is SAAADI. The CDR3 length is 14 residues. CDR3 protein: CASRAQGLNTEAFF. The CDR3 DNA reads TGCGCCAGCAGAGCCCAGGGCCTAAACACTGAAGCTTTCTTT.

The chain employs TRBV27 and TRBJ1-1, with D perhaps TRBD1 (5 bases). Per germline, CDR1 MNHEY and CDR2 SMNVEV (reference sequence). V shed 5 bases and J shed 0 bases, with 13 bases lying between them. CDR3 length equals 15 residues. CDR3 in DNA: TGTGCCAGCAGTGCCCCAGGGATAGTGAACACTGAAGCTTTCTTT. It translates to CASSAPGIVNTEAFF.

The rearrangement uses TRBV5-5 and TRBJ2-3; D is possibly TRBD2 (6 bases). The germline V gene has CDR1 SGHKS and CDR2 YYEKEE (reference sequence). The CDR3 has 17 residues. V lost 5 bases and J 5 bases, leaving 24 bases between the germline ends. The CDR3 nucleotides read TGTGCCAGCAGATTTGGGTATGCGGGGATAAATGTAGATACGCAGTATTTT. Residues: CASRFGYAGINVDTQYF.

The V and J genes are TRBV7-9 and TRBJ2-1; TRBD2 matches 11 bases. V lost 1 base, J lost 4 bases, and 0 bases stayed unmatched. The CDR3 has 15 amino acids. Germline CDR1 reads SEHNR; CDR2 reads FQNEAQ (reference sequence). The CDR3 DNA reads TGTGCCAGCAGCTTAGGGACTAGCGGGTACAATGAGCAGTTCTTC. Translating it yields CASSLGTSGYNEQFF.

This clone has just a few counts. The chain is built from TRBV6-5 and TRBJ2-3, with D possibly TRBD1 on 6 matching bases. V was shortened by 6 bases and J by 4 bases, with 20 bases between the two germline ends. The CDR3 runs to 16 residues. CDR1 is MNHEY and CDR2 is SVGAGI in the germline V gene. DNA of the CDR3: TGTGCCAGCAGGTACGGACTGCGCCAGGGGCCAGATACGCAGTATTTT. Protein: CASRYGLRQGPDTQYF.

This rearrangement joins TRBV4-1 to TRBJ2-7; D is perhaps TRBD1 (6 bases). Germline assignment: CDR1 MGHRA and CDR2 YSYEKL. Trimming left V 0 bases short and J 5 bases short, with 17 bases between. The CDR3 consists of 16 residues. As DNA, the CDR3 is TGCGCCAGCAGCCAAGAGTCAGCGACCCAGGGGAACGAGCAGTACTTC. This gives the protein CASSQESATQGNEQYF.

The chain uses TRBV15 and TRBJ1-2; maybe TRBD1 (5 bases). Germline CDR1 LNHNV, CDR2 YYDKDF (reference sequence). The CDR3 loop spans 14 amino acids. The germline V and J ends were trimmed by 3 bases and 5 bases, with 13 bases remaining between them. The CDR3 DNA follows: TGTGCCACCAGCAGCAGGGCTTGGGAATATGGCTACACCTTC. This gives the protein CATSSRAWEYGYTF.

The J gene is TRBJ2-2, the V gene TRBV6-5; tentatively, D is TRBD2 (5 bases). The CDR3 spans 13 residues. The germline gives CDR1 MNHEY, CDR2 SVGAGI. Trimming cost V 11 bases and J 0 bases, with 10 bases left between them. CDR3 amino acids: CARPGANTGELFF. The DNA of the CDR3 is TGTGCCCGACCCGGGGCGAACACCGGGGAGCTGTTTTTT.

The V call is TRBV4-1, the J call TRBJ2-3; D not certain. The CDR3 has 16 residues. Germline CDR1 and CDR2: MGHRA and YSYEKL. V was cut by 0 bases and J by 4 bases, with 14 bases left in between. CDR3 in amino acids: CASSQDLPGVSDTQYF. CDR3 nucleotide sequence: TGCGCCAGCAGCCAAGATCTACCCGGTGTCTCAGATACGCAGTATTTT.

The CDR3 DNA reads as TGTGCCGGAAGCGCCGGGGAGGTTTCACCCCTCCACTTT. Its translation is CAGSAGEVSPLHF. The V call is TRBV7-9, the J call TRBJ1-6; D gene ambiguous. V shed 11 bases and J shed 9 bases, with 17 bases lying between them. There are 13 residues in the CDR3. The germline gives CDR1 SEHNR, CDR2 FQNEAQ (reference sequence).

The chain is built from TRBV19 and TRBJ1-2; D not certain. The CDR3 is 12 residues long. In germline, CDR1 is LNHDA, CDR2 SQIVND (reference sequence). V lost 3 bases to trimming and J lost 7 bases, with 9 bases between them. The chain's CDR3 is CASSIFRGGYTF. As DNA, the CDR3 is TGTGCCAGTAGTATCTTCCGGGGTGGCTACACCTTC.

The chain combines TRBV4-1 with TRBJ2-3; 10 bases fit TRBD2. The CDR3 length is 16 residues. After removal of 4 bases from V and 4 bases from J, the junction contained 8 bases not matched to a gene. Germline CDR1 MGHRA, CDR2 YSYEKL. CDR3 bases: TGCGCCAGCAGCCCAACTAGCGGGGAGGAATCAGATACGCAGTATTTT. Its protein product is CASSPTSGEESDTQYF.

The chain has TRBV28 and TRBJ2-6; D may be TRBD1 (5 bases). CDR3 length equals 12 residues. Germline V gene data show CDR1 as MDHEN and CDR2 as SYDVKM. Trimming took off 11 bases at V and 9 bases at J, with 14 bases between the two ends. Written as DNA, the CDR3 is TGTGCCTGCTATGGGGCTGACAACGTCCTGACTTTC. Protein: CACYGADNVLTF.

The CDR3 DNA sequence: TGTGCCAGCTCACCAAGCGCGGACAAACAAGAGACCCAGTACTTC. This encodes CASSPSADKQETQYF. The genes are TRBV18 and TRBJ2-5; perhaps TRBD1 as D (5 bases). The CDR3 is 15 amino acids. The V gene lost 2 bases and the J gene lost 2 bases, with 12 bases spanning the gap. Germline-derived CDR1 and CDR2 are KGHSH and LQKENI.